These 17 T cell receptor beta chains came from one sample sequenced in a study of T cells in Graves' hyperthyroidism and ophthalmopathy. There were TCR beta CDR3 regions amplified from RNA transcripts. A first-round RT-PCR of the TCR CDR3 used the HTBI primer set. In TCRdb, the multiplex PCR reads were re-called with MiXCR into one record per CDR3 protein. The table has a few hundred thousand distinct CDR3 sequences, roughly 20% seen once. The specimen was blood. These receptor sequences come from a man between 18 and 35 years old with Graves' hyperthyroidism.

This clonotype was detected many times. The rearrangement links TRBV20-1 to TRBJ2-4, with D perhaps TRBD2 (5 bases). CDR1 DFQATT and CDR2 SNEGSKA come from the germline V gene (reference sequence). The V and J ends lost 6 bases and 8 bases respectively, with 11 bases between them. The CDR3 has 11 residues. Here the CDR3 reads CSALPGYIQYF. Written as DNA, the CDR3 is TGCAGTGCCCTCCCGGGGTACATTCAGTACTTC.

This clonotype was seen a handful of times. The CDR3 protein is CSVTGGTGELFF. The CDR3 DNA follows: TGCAGCGTGACAGGGGGAACCGGGGAGCTGTTTTTT. The V call is TRBV29-1, the J call TRBJ2-2; 9 bases match TRBD1. Germline-derived CDR1 and CDR2 are SQVTM and ANQGSEA. The CDR3 totals 12 residues. V was clipped by 6 bases and J by 5 bases; unmatched bases: 1.

This clonotype was counted many times. The CDR3 loop reads CASSFRQAQETQYF. CDR3 coding DNA: TGCGCCAGCAGTTTCAGACAGGCCCAAGAGACCCAGTACTTC. The chain carries TRBV5-1 and TRBJ2-5; maybe TRBD1 (6 bases). The CDR3 is 14 residues long. V lost 5 bases and J 1 base, leaving 12 bases between the germline ends. Germline V gives CDR1 SGHRS, CDR2 YFSETQ. Filled out from reference TRBV5-1 and TRBJ2-5, the complete variable domain reads KAGVTQTPRYLIKTRGQQVTLSCSPISGHRSVSWYQQTPGQGLQFLFEYFSETQRNKGNFPGRFSGRQFSNSRSEMNVSTLELGDSALYLCASSFRQAQETQYFGPGTRLLVL.

In this sample, this clonotype turned up many times. As DNA, the CDR3 is TGCGCCAGCAGCCGAGGACAGGGGGCCAACTATGGCTACACCTTC. As protein: CASSRGQGANYGYTF. The V call is TRBV4-1, the J call TRBJ1-2, with 11 nucleotides matching TRBD1. Germline values: CDR1 MGHRA, CDR2 YSYEKL. The CDR3 contains 15 residues. Trimming removed 4 bases from V and 2 bases from J; junction bases left unmatched: 3.

This clonotype was seen ten or more times. The chain recombines TRBV6-1 with TRBJ1-1, with D maybe TRBD1 (6 bases). This CDR3 contains 13 residues. V was shortened by 5 bases and J by 8 bases, with 15 bases between the two germline ends. Germline V gene lookup returns CDR1 MNHNS and CDR2 SASEGT. CDR3 coding DNA: TGTGCCAGCAGTCGGGCGGGGGGCGGAGAAGCTTTCTTT. Its translation: CASSRAGGGEAFF.

This clonotype was found many times. This chain uses TRBV7-9 with TRBJ2-7; possible D gene TRBD1, 6 bases. Deletions cut 5 bases from V and 7 bases from J, with 21 bases between. The CDR3 covers 15 residues. Germline V gene data show CDR1 as SEHNR and CDR2 as FQNEAQ (reference sequence). Here the CDR3 DNA reads TGTGCCAGCAGCAATAGTGGGCCCCTCAGGGGAGAGCAGTACTTC. Its translation: CASSNSGPLRGEQYF.

At least ten counts were recorded for this clonotype. CDR3 region: CASSQDRAGQPQHF. Written as DNA, the CDR3 is TGTGCCAGTAGCCAGGACAGGGCTGGTCAGCCCCAGCATTTT. The chain couples TRBV19 to TRBJ1-5; TRBD1 aligns across 8 bases. V was pared by 6 bases and J by 6 bases, with 7 bases of the junction left unmatched. Germline V gene sequence: CDR1 LNHDA, CDR2 SQIVND (reference sequence). The CDR3 consists of 14 residues.

The chain joins TRBV11-1 to TRBJ1-2; 7 nucleotides align to TRBD1. Germline loops: CDR1 SGHAT, CDR2 FQDESV (reference sequence). J lost 0 bases, V lost 0 bases, and 7 bases had no gene match. This CDR3 spans 17 amino acids. CDR3 region: CASSLALRQGPNYGYTF. The CDR3 DNA sequence: TGTGCCAGCAGCTTAGCTTTAAGACAGGGCCCTAACTATGGCTACACCTTC.

This clonotype has at least ten counts. The gene calls are TRBV29-1 and TRBJ2-7; D call uncertain. This CDR3 comprises 15 residues. Looked up from germline, CDR1 is SQVTM and CDR2 is ANQGSEA. V was shortened by 4 bases and J by 3 bases, with 19 bases between the two germline ends. The CDR3 region has the DNA TGCAGCGTTGCCCCCCAGGACCCAAACCACTACGAGCAGTACTTC. Residues: CSVAPQDPNHYEQYF.

This chain uses TRBV11-2 with TRBJ2-2, with TRBD2 identical over 11 bases. The junction had 10 bases not matched to a gene; V was cut back by 4 bases and J by 6 bases. This CDR3 is 17 amino acids long. Germline V gene lookup returns CDR1 SGHAT and CDR2 FQNNGV. CDR3 bases: TGTGCCAGCAGCTCAATGCGCGGACTAGCGGGTTCCGGGGAGCTGTTTTTT. This codes for CASSSMRGLAGSGELFF.

About this clonotype itself: Lacking the conserved final phenylalanine or tryptophan, this CDR3 likely reflects a read error. Because the CDR3's place on the DNA is in doubt, the DNA is left out and the CDR3 is given as listed by TCRdb. The chain combines TRBV19 with TRBJ2-6. The CDR3 totals 14 residues, both ends included. Germline CDR1 and CDR2: LNHDA and SQIVND (reference sequence). This chain's CDR3 is CASRQGSGANVLSV.

This clonotype showed up just a few times. This sequence joins TRBV11-2 and TRBJ1-1, with TRBD1 matching 9 bases. The germline V gene has CDR1 SGHAT and CDR2 FQNNGV. This CDR3 spans 18 amino acids. V was clipped by 2 bases and J by 0 bases; unmatched bases: 10. The CDR3 DNA is TGTGCCAGCAGCTTAAGATCGGGGACAGGGAAGTTGAACACTGAAGCTTTCTTT. Protein product: CASSLRSGTGKLNTEAFF.

J is TRBJ1-1 and V is TRBV28, with TRBD1 matching 10 bases. With 6 bases clipped from V and 2 bases from J, the junction kept 9 bases outside the gene matches. The V gene's germline CDR1 is MDHEN and CDR2 SYDVKM. The CDR3 sequence is 16 residues long. The CDR3 DNA reads TGTGCCAGCAGACTTCTTCGGGACAGGGGAAACACTGAAGCTTTCTTT. Its translation is CASRLLRDRGNTEAFF.

This clonotype appeared a few times. This may be a read error, as it is one base from a much larger clone. This chain connects TRBV12-3 or TRBV12-4 to TRBJ1-5, with 7 bases identical to TRBD1. The CDR3 has 17 amino acids. Trimming cost V 3 bases and J 7 bases; bases outside gene matches: 15. DNA for the CDR3: TGTGCCAGCAGTTTGGGGCAGGGGGTCGACCTGAGGCAGCCCCAGCATTTT. Translating gives CASSLGQGVDLRQPQHF.

In its sample, this clonotype was seen a few times. V is TRBV20-1 and J is TRBJ2-5; D is ambiguous. CDR3 size: 12 residues. Germline values: CDR1 DFQATT, CDR2 SNEGSKA (reference sequence). Trimming left V 0 bases short and J 7 bases short, with 9 bases between. The CDR3 reads CSARDRPGTQYF. The CDR3 bases are TGCAGTGCTAGAGATCGGCCCGGGACCCAGTACTTC.

The chain joins TRBV5-1 to TRBJ1-1, with 10 nucleotides matching TRBD1. Germline V gene data show CDR1 as SGHRS and CDR2 as YFSETQ. This CDR3 comprises 14 residues. V dropped 4 bases and J dropped 5; count of bases not matched to a gene: 5. CDR3 coding DNA: TGCGCCAGCAGCCACCCGGGACAGGGGACTGAAGCTTTCTTT. Its protein product is CASSHPGQGTEAFF.

Many counts were recorded for this clonotype. The chain joins TRBV6-5 to TRBJ2-7; tentatively, D is TRBD1 or TRBD2 (5 bases each). CDR1 and CDR2 from the germline V gene are MNHEY and SVGAGI. CDR3 length: 14 amino acids. Trimming shortened V by 0 bases and J by 4 bases, and 10 bases separated the two germline ends. The CDR3 here is CASSYSQGGYEQYF. The CDR3 nucleotides read TGTGCCAGCAGTTACTCGCAGGGCGGGTACGAGCAGTACTTC.